This T cell receptor beta chain was obtained from a study of CD8 T cells in ankylosing spondylitis. As the method for making TCR beta libraries, quantitative 5'-RACE with molecular barcodes was used. TCRdb ran MiXCR on the 5' RACE reads and lists one entry per CDR3 protein. The repertoire consists of 200,000 to 300,000 distinct CDR3 sequences, with around 9.2% occurring once and the leading ten covering around 7%. This clonotype was observed many times. No antigen is known for it. This CDR3 spans 15 amino acids. The V and J ends lost 0 bases and 8 bases respectively, with 14 bases between them. CDR1 is SEHNR and CDR2 is FQNEAQ in the germline V gene (reference sequence). Overall study results and limits: Ankylosing spondylitis blood seemed to carry a telltale TCR beta motif made of several highly homologous variants.

Sequencing used blood, either unsorted or a sorted T cell fraction (not recorded which). The source of this sequence is a male donor with ankylosing spondylitis or in good health (not recorded which). The chain has TRBV7-9 and TRBJ2-1; D remains ambiguous. As DNA, the CDR3 is TGTGCCAGCAGCTTAGCCAGGATCGAAGTGGATGAGCAGTTCTTC. Its translation: CASSLARIEVDEQFF.